The next 14 T cell receptor beta chains were all read from a single sample in a study of control samples from healthy donors and cancer patients. Data came from immunoSEQ multiplex PCR; TCRdb stores just in-frame clones and leaves some out. The sample comprises about 100,000 clones, approximately 84% of which are singletons, and 5% to 8.5% rests with the top ten. Sequencing input: blood. These receptors all come from a man younger than 35 in good health.

The V gene is TRBV6-5, the J gene TRBJ1-5; D is perhaps TRBD1 (5 bases). Trimming took off 6 bases at V and 2 bases at J, with 8 bases between the two ends. CDR1 is MNHEY, CDR2 SVGAGI, per germline. The CDR3 runs 13 residues. The CDR3 nucleotides read TGTGCCAGCAGGTCGGGGGGCAATCAGCCCCAGCATTTT. Its translation: CASRSGGNQPQHF.

The rearrangement uses TRBV19 and TRBJ2-2; 10 nucleotides match TRBD1. V trimming: 2 bases; J trimming: 6 bases; junction bases outside the gene matches: 6. Germline V gene lookup returns CDR1 LNHDA and CDR2 SQIVND (reference sequence). CDR3 length: 16 residues. The CDR3 loop is CASSIPGQGKAGELFF. As DNA, the CDR3 is TGTGCCAGTAGTATACCGGGACAGGGGAAGGCCGGGGAGCTGTTTTTT.

This clone appeared a single time. This sequence joins TRBV2 and TRBJ1-6; D is ambiguous. This CDR3 comprises 18 residues. The germline CDR1 and CDR2 sequences are SNHLY and FYNNEI. The V end lost 3 bases, the J end lost 0 bases, and 15 bases lay between the germline ends. CDR3 region: CASSDDWPSSSYNSPLHF. CDR3 DNA sequence: TGTGCCAGCAGTGATGATTGGCCGTCGAGCTCCTATAATTCACCCCTCCACTTT.

The chain has TRBV10-3 and TRBJ2-5; 15 bases line up with TRBD2. The CDR3 is 16 residues long. Germline V CDR1 and CDR2: ENHRY, SYGVKD. V trimming: 3 bases; J trimming: 5 bases; junction bases outside the gene matches: 4. The CDR3 reads CAISDLGLAGGETQYF. The CDR3 DNA follows: TGTGCCATCAGTGACCTCGGACTAGCGGGGGGGGAGACCCAGTACTTC.

CDR3 residues: CASSSRVGGEQYF. Written as DNA, the CDR3 is TGTGCCAGCAGCTCGAGGGTCGGAGGCGAGCAGTACTTC. This rearrangement joins TRBV9 to TRBJ2-7; perhaps TRBD2 as D (5 bases). The CDR3 has 13 amino acids. Trimming took 4 bases from V and 6 from J, leaving 14 bases between them. In germline, CDR1 is SGDLS, CDR2 YYNGEE.

The CDR3, as DNA: TGTGCCAGCAGCTCCCCTAAGCGGGGGGGTGGAAATGAGCAGTTCTTC. Protein sequence: CASSSPKRGGGNEQFF. This chain uses TRBV3-1 (or the pseudogene TRBV3-2) with TRBJ2-1; TRBD2 matches at 10 bases. The V gene end was trimmed by 5 bases and the J gene end by 7 bases; junction bases not matched to a gene: 11. CDR1 is LGHDT and CDR2 is YNNKEL in the germline V gene (reference sequence). The CDR3 is 16 residues long.

This clone showed up just once. One junction end disagrees with the germline gene, perhaps due to a read error. At the DNA level, this CDR3 is encoded by other sequences in the same sample as well. The CDR3 reads CASSLLRGNEQYF. As DNA, the CDR3 is TGTGCTAGCAGCTTACTGCGGGGGAACGAGCAGTACTTC. The chain combines TRBV7-2 with TRBJ2-7; 7 bases match TRBD2. This CDR3 spans 13 amino acids. Germline V gene sequence: CDR1 SGHTA, CDR2 FQGNSA.

For the CDR3, the DNA is TGCGCCAGCAGCTTGATTCTTGAAGGTTACAATGAGCAGTTCTTC. Protein: CASSLILEGYNEQFF. The chain couples TRBV5-1 to TRBJ2-1, with unresolved D. Germline-derived CDR1 and CDR2 are SGHRS and YFSETQ. This CDR3 region has 15 residues. V gave up 1 base and J gave up 4 bases, with 12 bases separating them.

The chain couples TRBV6-5 to TRBJ2-3; D is perhaps TRBD1 (6 bases). CDR1 is MNHEY and CDR2 is SVGAGI in the germline V gene. Trimming removed 6 bases from V and 1 base from J, with 14 bases in between. The CDR3 consists of 15 residues. CDR3 DNA: TGTGCCAGCAGAGCCTCGACAGGAGGCACAGATACGCAGTATTTT. It yields the protein CASRASTGGTDTQYF.

The CDR3 loop is CATTGANTGELFF. In DNA form, the CDR3 reads TGTGCCACCACGGGGGCGAACACCGGGGAGCTGTTTTTT. This chain uses TRBV15 with TRBJ2-2; tentatively, D is TRBD2 (6 bases). The V end was cut by 7 bases, the J end by 0 bases, with 6 bases between. This CDR3 region has 13 residues. CDR1 and CDR2 from the germline V gene are LNHNV and YYDKDF (reference sequence).

V and J are TRBV28 and TRBJ1-4, with 7 bases aligning to TRBD1. This CDR3 has 16 residues. Germline V gene lookup returns CDR1 MDHEN and CDR2 SYDVKM. V lost 6 bases to trimming and J lost 10 bases; unmatched junction nucleotides: 17. CDR3 residues: CASSSELPGQLGKLFF. The CDR3 bases are TGTGCCAGCAGCTCCGAACTACCGGGACAGTTAGGAAAACTGTTTTTT.

The rearrangement joins TRBV9 to TRBJ1-6; 7 positions match TRBD1. This CDR3 contains 15 residues. Germline V CDR1 and CDR2: SGDLS, YYNGEE. With 2 bases clipped from V and 7 bases from J, the junction kept 6 bases outside the gene matches. The CDR3 DNA sequence: TGTGCCAGCAGCGTGGGGGACAGACTAAATTCACCCCTCCACTTT. Translation gives CASSVGDRLNSPLHF.

The chain carries TRBV6-4 and TRBJ2-1; 7 bases align to TRBD1. CDR1 and CDR2 (germline): MRHNA, SNTAGT. The trim removed 1 base at V and 7 bases at J, leaving 4 bases unmatched. This CDR3 spans 14 amino acids. CDR3 DNA sequence: TGTGCCAGCAGTGACTTAGAGGGGGCGAATGAGCAGTTCTTC. It specifies CASSDLEGANEQFF.

The CDR3 bases are TGCGCCAGCAGCCAAGGTAGCCAGCGCACAGATACGCAGTATTTT. Protein: CASSQGSQRTDTQYF. The chain couples TRBV4-1 to TRBJ2-3; no reliable D call. Per germline, CDR1 MGHRA and CDR2 YSYEKL. The germline V and J ends were trimmed by 1 base and 1 base, with 9 bases remaining between them. The CDR3 extends over 15 amino acids.